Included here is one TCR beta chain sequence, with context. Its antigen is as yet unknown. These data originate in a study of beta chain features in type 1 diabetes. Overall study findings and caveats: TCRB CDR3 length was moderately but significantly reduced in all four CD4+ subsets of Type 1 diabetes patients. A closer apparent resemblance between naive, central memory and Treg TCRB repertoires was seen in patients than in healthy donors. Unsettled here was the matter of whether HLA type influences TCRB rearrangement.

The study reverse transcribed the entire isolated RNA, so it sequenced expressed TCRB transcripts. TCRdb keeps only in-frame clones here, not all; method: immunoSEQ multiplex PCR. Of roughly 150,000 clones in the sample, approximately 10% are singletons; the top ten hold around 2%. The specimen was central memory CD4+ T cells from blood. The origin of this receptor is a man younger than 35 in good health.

CDR3 amino acids: CASSLTPGGWYGYTF. The CDR3 DNA is TGTGCCAGCAGCTTAACCCCAGGGGGCTGGTATGGCTACACCTTC. The gene calls are TRBV7-2 and TRBJ1-2, with 8 bases matching TRBD1. The CDR3 is 15 residues long. Germline CDR1 is SGHTA and CDR2 is FQGNSA. J was trimmed by 5 bases and V by 2 bases; bases with no gene match: 7.